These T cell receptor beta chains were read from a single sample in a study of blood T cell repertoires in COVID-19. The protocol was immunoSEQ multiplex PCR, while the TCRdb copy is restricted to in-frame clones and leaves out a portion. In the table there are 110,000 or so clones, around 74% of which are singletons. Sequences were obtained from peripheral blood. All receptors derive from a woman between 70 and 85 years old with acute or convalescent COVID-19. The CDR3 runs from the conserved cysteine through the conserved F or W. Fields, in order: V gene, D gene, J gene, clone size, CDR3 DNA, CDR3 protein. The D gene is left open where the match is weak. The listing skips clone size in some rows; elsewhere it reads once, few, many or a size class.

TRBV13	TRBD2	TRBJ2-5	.	TGTGCCAGCAGCACTTCGTTGGGAGGGGAGCACGAGACCCAGTACTTC	CASSTSLGGEHETQYF
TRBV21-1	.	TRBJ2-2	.	TGTGCCAGCAGCAAACGAGGCAGGGTCGGGGAGCTGTTTTTT	CASSKRGRVGELFF
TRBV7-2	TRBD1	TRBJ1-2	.	TGTGCCAGCAGCTTAGTAGGGACAGGGGACTATGGCTACACCTTC	CASSLVGTGDYGYTF
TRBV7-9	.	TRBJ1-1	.	TGTGCCAGCAGCTTCCCACGGGGGGGCGCAGAGACTGAAGCTTTCTTT	CASSFPRGGAETEAFF
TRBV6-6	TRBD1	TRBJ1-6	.	TGTGCCAGCAGACCGGGACAGGGTAATTCACCCCTCCACTTT	CASRPGQGNSPLHF
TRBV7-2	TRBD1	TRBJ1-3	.	TGTGCCAGCAGCAAAGAAAGGACAGGGGGCCTCTCTGGAAACACCATATATTTT	CASSKERTGGLSGNTIYF
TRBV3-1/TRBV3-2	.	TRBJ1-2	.	TGTGCCAGCTTGGGGAGGGATAATGGTGGCTACACCTTC	CASLGRDNGGYTF
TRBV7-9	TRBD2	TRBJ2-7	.	TGTGCCAGCGGGATAGCGGGGGGCTACGAGCAGTACTTC	CASGIAGGYEQYF
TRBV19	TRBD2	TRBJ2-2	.	TGTGCCAGTACTCCTAGCGGGTTGAACACCGGGGAGCTGTTTTTT	CASTPSGLNTGELFF
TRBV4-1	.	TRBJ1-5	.	TGCGCCAGCAGCCAATCCCCAGCCCGGGACAATCAGCCCCAGCATTTT	CASSQSPARDNQPQHF
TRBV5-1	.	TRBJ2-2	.	TGCGCCAGCAGCTTGGTGGGCAGGGGGAACACCGGGGAGCTGTTTTTT	CASSLVGRGNTGELFF
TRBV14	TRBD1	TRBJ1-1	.	TGTGCCAGCAGCCTCAGACAGGGATACACTGAAGCTTTCTTT	CASSLRQGYTEAFF
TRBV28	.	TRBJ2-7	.	TGTGCCAGCAGTTTATGGCTGGGGGGTGGCGACGAGCAGTACTTC	CASSLWLGGGDEQYF
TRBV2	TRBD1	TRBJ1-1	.	TGTGCCAGCAGGGACAGGGGGCTAAGAACTGAAGCTTTCTTT	CASRDRGLRTEAFF
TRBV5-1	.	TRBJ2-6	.	TGCGCCAGCAGCAACAGGGTACCTGGGGCCAACGTCCTGACTTTC	CASSNRVPGANVLTF
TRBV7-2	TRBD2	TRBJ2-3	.	TGTGCCAGCAGGCAAAGCGGGGGGGCTGGAGATACGCAGTATTTT	CASRQSGGAGDTQYF
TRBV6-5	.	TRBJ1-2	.	TGTGCCAGCAAATCAGGCAGCTATGGCTACACCTTC	CASKSGSYGYTF
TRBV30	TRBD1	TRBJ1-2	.	TGTGCCTGGAGTGTGGGGACAGGTCATGGCTACACCTTC	CAWSVGTGHGYTF
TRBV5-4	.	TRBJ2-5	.	TGTGCCAGCAGCTTGGCCATAGGGCAGGGAGAGACCCAGTACTTC	CASSLAIGQGETQYF
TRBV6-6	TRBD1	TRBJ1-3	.	TGTGCCAGCAGTTACCTCGGGACAGCCGGAAACACCATATATTTT	CASSYLGTAGNTIYF
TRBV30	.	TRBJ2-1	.	TGTGCCTGGAGCAACGACAAAGGCAATGAGCAGTTCTTC	CAWSNDKGNEQFF
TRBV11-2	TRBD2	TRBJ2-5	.	TGTGCCAGCAGCTTAGAGGGCAGTAGCGGGGGGACCCAGTACTTC	CASSLEGSSGGTQYF
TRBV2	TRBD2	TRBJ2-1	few	TGTGCCAGCAGTGAAGGGAATAGCGGGGGGGCCTTCTCCTACAATGAGCAGTTCTTC	CASSEGNSGGAFSYNEQFF
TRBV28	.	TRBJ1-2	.	TGTGCCAGCAGTCTCGGGACAAGGGGCTACACCTTC	CASSLGTRGYTF
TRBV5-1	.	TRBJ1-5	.	TGCGCCAGCAGCTCCGGGGGGGGCAATCAGCCCCAGCATTTT	CASSSGGGNQPQHF
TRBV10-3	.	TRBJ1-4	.	TGTGCCATCAGTGATCAGACTAATGAAAAACTGTTTTTT	CAISDQTNEKLFF
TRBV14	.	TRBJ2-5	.	TGTGCCAGCAGCCAAGCAACTGGGAAGGGGGAGACCCAGTACTTC	CASSQATGKGETQYF
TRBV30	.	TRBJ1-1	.	TGTGCCTGGAGTGTTTTATGGAACACTGAAGCTTTCTTT	CAWSVLWNTEAFF
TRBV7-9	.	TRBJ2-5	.	TGTGCCAGCAGCTTGGTCATAGGGTGGGGGGATTACCAAGAGACCCAGTACTTC	CASSLVIGWGDYQETQYF
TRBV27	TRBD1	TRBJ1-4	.	TGTGCCAGCGGTACAGGGGTCATTAATGAAAAACTGTTTTTT	CASGTGVINEKLFF
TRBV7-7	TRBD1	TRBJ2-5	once	TGTGCCAGCAGCTTATCATCCGGGACAGGGTCTTTAGAGACCCAGTACTTC	CASSLSSGTGSLETQYF
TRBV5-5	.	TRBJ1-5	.	TGTGCCAGCAGCCGCTACTGGACAGACAGCAATCAGCCCCAGCATTTT	CASSRYWTDSNQPQHF
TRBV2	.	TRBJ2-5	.	TGTGCCAGCAGTGCGTTAGGCGGGACCCAGTACTTC	CASSALGGTQYF
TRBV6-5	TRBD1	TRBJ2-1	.	TGTGCCAGCAGTTACTCCTGGACAGGGGAGGGAAAGCAGTTCTTC	CASSYSWTGEGKQFF
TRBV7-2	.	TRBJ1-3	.	TGTGCCAGCAGCTTAGTTACAGGGTTTGTCGGGCCTGGAAACACCATATATTTT	CASSLVTGFVGPGNTIYF
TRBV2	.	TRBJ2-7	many	TGTGCCAGCCAGACACCTCATAGCTCCTACGAGCAGTACTTC	CASQTPHSSYEQYF
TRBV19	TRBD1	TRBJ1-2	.	TGTGCCAGCCGGGATCGGGCAGGGGGCTCCTATTTCTATGGCTACACCTTC	CASRDRAGGSYFYGYTF
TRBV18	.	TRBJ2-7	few	TGTGCCAGCTCAATACACAGAGACCCCGCCTACGAGCAGTACTTC	CASSIHRDPAYEQYF
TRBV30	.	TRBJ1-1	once	TGTGCCTCCCCGGGACACCGGAACACTGAAGCTTTCTTT	CASPGHRNTEAFF
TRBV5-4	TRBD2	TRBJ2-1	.	TGTGCCAGCAGCTTGAAGAGCGGGGTCTACAATGAGCAGTTCTTC	CASSLKSGVYNEQFF
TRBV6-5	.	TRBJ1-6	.	TGTGCCAGCGGCGGGGTGGGGGTCGGTTCACCCCTCCACTTT	CASGGVGVGSPLHF
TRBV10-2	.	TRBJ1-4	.	TGCGCCACCACGGACAGCCCTAATGAAAAACTGTTTTTT	CATTDSPNEKLFF
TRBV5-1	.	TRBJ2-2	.	TGCGCCAGCAGCCCAGACTACACCGGGGAGCTGTTTTTT	CASSPDYTGELFF
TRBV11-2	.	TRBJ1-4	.	TGTGCCAGCAGCCTAGCGGGGTTTAATGAAAAACTGTTTTTT	CASSLAGFNEKLFF
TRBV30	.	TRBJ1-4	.	TGTGCCTGGAGTGGGCAGGCGAACTTTAATGAAAAACTGTTTTTT	CAWSGQANFNEKLFF
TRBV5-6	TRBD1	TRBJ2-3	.	TGTGCCAGCAGCCCGCTAACGGGACAGGGCACAGATACGCAGTATTTT	CASSPLTGQGTDTQYF
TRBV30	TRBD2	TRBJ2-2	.	TGTGCCTGGAGTGTTATAAGCGGGGGGCCCACCGGGGAGCTGTTTTTT	CAWSVISGGPTGELFF
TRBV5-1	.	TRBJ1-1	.	TGCGCCAGCAGCCGTGGAGGAGGGTTGGGGACTGAAGCTTTCTTT	CASSRGGGLGTEAFF
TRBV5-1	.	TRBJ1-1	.	TGCGCCAGCGGAGAGGGAGGGAAGAACACTGAAGCTTTCTTT	CASGEGGKNTEAFF
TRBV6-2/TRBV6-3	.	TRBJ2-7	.	TGTGCCAGCAGTTCTACCGACAGGACCCCCTACGAGCAGTACTTC	CASSSTDRTPYEQYF
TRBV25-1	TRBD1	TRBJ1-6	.	TGTGCCAGCAGTGGGACCGGGACAGTCAATTCACCCCTCCACTTT	CASSGTGTVNSPLHF
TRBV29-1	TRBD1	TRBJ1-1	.	TGCAGCGCCGTCGGACAGGCGATCACTGAAGCTTTCTTT	CSAVGQAITEAFF
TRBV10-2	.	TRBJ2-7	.	TGCGCCAGCAGTGACCCGACTAGCTCCTACGAGCAGTACTTC	CASSDPTSSYEQYF